These T cell receptor beta chains were read from a single sample in a study of CD8+ T cells in alopecia areata. Profiled with immunoSEQ multiplex PCR; TCRdb holds only in-frame clones, not every one. The sample contains around 270,000 clones, about 62% of which appear only once. The sequenced sample was CD4+ T cells sorted from blood, obtained at week 24, from a patient treated with tofacitinib. The receptors originated from a human donor with alopecia areata. CDR3s leave out the opening cysteine and the closing phenylalanine or tryptophan.

j_gene | v_gene | CDR3aa
TRBJ1-1 | TRBV7-9 | ASSLNQPNTEAF
TRBJ1-1 | TRBV5-6 | VSSFYRVNTEAF
TRBJ2-1 | TRBV28 | ASSLFFRGARGDEQF
TRBJ1-5 | TRBV30 | AWRGNNQPQH
TRBJ2-2 | TRBV30 | AWKGVTGELF
TRBJ2-7 | TRBV23-1 | ASSQSRTSGGPTPYEQY
TRBJ2-7 | TRBV6-6 | ASSLTGEQY
TRBJ2-5 | TRBV23-1 | ASRVTGKETQY
TRBJ1-6 | TRBV19 | ASSIYGDSPLH
TRBJ1-1 | TRBV29-1 | SGWENTEAF
TRBJ1-1 | TRBV29-1 | SVEVMRGNTEAF
TRBJ2-3 | TRBV18 | ASSPQVVSGTDTQY
TRBJ2-1 | TRBV9 | ASSVVGGTSSYNEQF
TRBJ1-5 | TRBV7-8 | ASSPRTGGVQPQH
TRBJ2-5 | TRBV29-1 | SVGGTLTETQY
TRBJ2-3 | TRBV29-1 | SVGQGTDTQY
TRBJ1-3 | TRBV29-1 | SGAATTGNTIY
TRBJ1-4 | TRBV13 | ASKPVHNEKLF
TRBJ2-7 | TRBV4-3 | ASSPSATGGEQY